A selection of T cell receptor beta chains follows, all from one sample in a study of T cell responses to AZD1222 COVID-19 vaccine. TCRdb's copy holds only in-frame clones and misses some; the assay was immunoSEQ multiplex PCR. The sample records 150,000 to 200,000 clones, roughly 92% being singletons. This material consisted of peripheral blood, taken on day 0 of AZD1222 vaccination. The receptors here all came from an adult in good health. Both conserved end residues are part of each CDR3. The D gene is left open where the match is weak. Clone size is not always given. Where it is, it says once, few, many or a class for expanded clones.

>.|TRBJ1-4|.|TRBV7-6
CASSPDSFSNEKLFF
TGTGCCAGCAGCCCAGACAGTTTCTCTAATGAAAAACTGTTTTTT
>.|TRBJ1-5|.|TRBV30
CAWSVGELGNQPQHF
TGTGCCTGGAGTGTAGGTGAATTGGGGAATCAGCCCCAGCATTTT
>.|TRBJ2-6|.|TRBV9
CASSLYSGANVLTF
TGTGCCAGCAGCTTATACTCTGGGGCCAACGTCCTGACTTTC
>.|TRBJ1-2|.|TRBV25-1
CASFRGGGYTF
TGTGCCAGCTTCCGGGGAGGCGGCTACACCTTC
>.|TRBJ1-4|.|TRBV11-3
CASSFPSATNEKLFF
TGTGCCAGCAGCTTTCCGTCTGCAACTAATGAAAAACTGTTTTTT
>once|TRBJ1-1|.|TRBV2
CASTMTVMNTEAFF
TGTGCCAGCACTATGACAGTGATGAACACTGAAGCTTTCTTT
>.|TRBJ2-3|TRBD1|TRBV10-2
CASRRKTGSVGDTQYF
TGCGCCAGCAGACGAAAGACAGGGAGCGTGGGAGATACGCAGTATTTT
>.|TRBJ2-3|.|TRBV7-2
CASRRLSGQFSTDTQYF
TGTGCCAGCAGACGCCTAAGCGGTCAGTTCAGCACAGATACGCAGTATTTT
>.|TRBJ1-2|TRBD1|TRBV6-5
CATRLTGNYGYTF
TGTGCCACTAGATTGACAGGGAACTATGGCTACACCTTC
>few|TRBJ2-3|.|TRBV30
CAWSVKGGLKDTQYF
TGTGCCTGGAGTGTAAAGGGGGGGCTAAAAGATACGCAGTATTTT
>.|TRBJ1-2|.|TRBV30
CAWSARTIGSGYTF
TGTGCCTGGAGCGCCCGGACAATCGGCTCTGGCTACACCTTC
>.|TRBJ2-7|TRBD1|TRBV4-1
CASSLGTGSYEQYF
TGCGCCAGCAGCCTTGGGACAGGGTCCTACGAGCAGTACTTC
>.|TRBJ2-7|TRBD1|TRBV19
CASSADRGYEQYF
TGTGCCAGTAGTGCCGACAGGGGTTACGAGCAGTACTTC
>once|TRBJ1-2|.|TRBV6-5
CASSYSLRTYGYTF
TGTGCCAGCAGTTACTCGCTTCGGACCTATGGCTACACCTTC
>.|TRBJ2-2|TRBD2|TRBV4-1
CASSPQGLAGSNTGELFF
TGCGCCAGCAGCCCTCAGGGACTAGCGGGGTCTAACACCGGGGAGCTGTTTTTT
>.|TRBJ1-2|.|TRBV3-1/TRBV3-2
CASSQAGIYGYTF
TGTGCCAGCAGCCAAGCAGGGATTTATGGCTACACCTTC
>.|TRBJ1-5|.|TRBV6-1
CASREEGQQPQHF
TGTGCCAGCAGGGAAGAGGGGCAACAGCCCCAGCATTTT
>.|TRBJ2-1|.|TRBV20-1
CSASGQGASQVHNEQFF
TGCAGTGCTAGTGGGCAGGGCGCTTCCCAAGTCCACAATGAGCAGTTCTTC
>.|TRBJ1-1|.|TRBV9
CASSPDRIATEAFF
TGTGCCAGCAGCCCGGATAGGATTGCCACTGAAGCTTTCTTT
>.|TRBJ1-1|.|TRBV21-1
CASSKDRAGNTEAFF
TGTGCCAGCAGCAAAGATAGGGCGGGCAACACTGAAGCTTTCTTT
>.|TRBJ1-1|.|TRBV5-5
CASSPQGNTEAFF
TGTGCCAGCAGCCCCCAGGGGAACACTGAAGCTTTCTTT
>once|TRBJ2-3|TRBD2|TRBV4-2
CASSSTSGSTDTQYF
TGTGCCAGCAGCTCGACTAGCGGGAGTACAGATACGCAGTATTTT
>.|TRBJ1-5|TRBD1|TRBV6-5
CASSPRRQGLQPQHF
TGTGCCAGCAGTCCCCGGAGACAGGGCCTACAGCCCCAGCATTTT
>.|TRBJ1-1|.|TRBV7-9
CASSLAGRGRTEAFF
TGTGCCAGCAGCTTAGCCGGCAGGGGACGCACTGAAGCTTTCTTT
>.|TRBJ2-1|.|TRBV12-5
CASEPRGSSYNEQFF
TGTGCTAGTGAACCGCGGGGAAGCTCCTACAATGAGCAGTTCTTC
>.|TRBJ2-5|TRBD2|TRBV6-5
CASTVLAGYQETQYF
TGTGCCAGCACCGTACTAGCGGGGTACCAAGAGACCCAGTACTTC
>.|TRBJ1-3|.|TRBV18
CASSPSGLGNTIYF
TGTGCCAGCTCACCATCAGGGTTGGGAAACACCATATATTTT
>.|TRBJ2-4|.|TRBV12-3/TRBV12-4
CASSRVGDIQYF
TGTGCCAGCAGTAGGGTAGGGGACATTCAGTACTTC
>.|TRBJ2-3|TRBD1|TRBV19
CASSNRRDRESDTQYF
TGTGCCAGTAGTAATCGCCGGGACAGGGAGAGCGATACGCAGTATTTT